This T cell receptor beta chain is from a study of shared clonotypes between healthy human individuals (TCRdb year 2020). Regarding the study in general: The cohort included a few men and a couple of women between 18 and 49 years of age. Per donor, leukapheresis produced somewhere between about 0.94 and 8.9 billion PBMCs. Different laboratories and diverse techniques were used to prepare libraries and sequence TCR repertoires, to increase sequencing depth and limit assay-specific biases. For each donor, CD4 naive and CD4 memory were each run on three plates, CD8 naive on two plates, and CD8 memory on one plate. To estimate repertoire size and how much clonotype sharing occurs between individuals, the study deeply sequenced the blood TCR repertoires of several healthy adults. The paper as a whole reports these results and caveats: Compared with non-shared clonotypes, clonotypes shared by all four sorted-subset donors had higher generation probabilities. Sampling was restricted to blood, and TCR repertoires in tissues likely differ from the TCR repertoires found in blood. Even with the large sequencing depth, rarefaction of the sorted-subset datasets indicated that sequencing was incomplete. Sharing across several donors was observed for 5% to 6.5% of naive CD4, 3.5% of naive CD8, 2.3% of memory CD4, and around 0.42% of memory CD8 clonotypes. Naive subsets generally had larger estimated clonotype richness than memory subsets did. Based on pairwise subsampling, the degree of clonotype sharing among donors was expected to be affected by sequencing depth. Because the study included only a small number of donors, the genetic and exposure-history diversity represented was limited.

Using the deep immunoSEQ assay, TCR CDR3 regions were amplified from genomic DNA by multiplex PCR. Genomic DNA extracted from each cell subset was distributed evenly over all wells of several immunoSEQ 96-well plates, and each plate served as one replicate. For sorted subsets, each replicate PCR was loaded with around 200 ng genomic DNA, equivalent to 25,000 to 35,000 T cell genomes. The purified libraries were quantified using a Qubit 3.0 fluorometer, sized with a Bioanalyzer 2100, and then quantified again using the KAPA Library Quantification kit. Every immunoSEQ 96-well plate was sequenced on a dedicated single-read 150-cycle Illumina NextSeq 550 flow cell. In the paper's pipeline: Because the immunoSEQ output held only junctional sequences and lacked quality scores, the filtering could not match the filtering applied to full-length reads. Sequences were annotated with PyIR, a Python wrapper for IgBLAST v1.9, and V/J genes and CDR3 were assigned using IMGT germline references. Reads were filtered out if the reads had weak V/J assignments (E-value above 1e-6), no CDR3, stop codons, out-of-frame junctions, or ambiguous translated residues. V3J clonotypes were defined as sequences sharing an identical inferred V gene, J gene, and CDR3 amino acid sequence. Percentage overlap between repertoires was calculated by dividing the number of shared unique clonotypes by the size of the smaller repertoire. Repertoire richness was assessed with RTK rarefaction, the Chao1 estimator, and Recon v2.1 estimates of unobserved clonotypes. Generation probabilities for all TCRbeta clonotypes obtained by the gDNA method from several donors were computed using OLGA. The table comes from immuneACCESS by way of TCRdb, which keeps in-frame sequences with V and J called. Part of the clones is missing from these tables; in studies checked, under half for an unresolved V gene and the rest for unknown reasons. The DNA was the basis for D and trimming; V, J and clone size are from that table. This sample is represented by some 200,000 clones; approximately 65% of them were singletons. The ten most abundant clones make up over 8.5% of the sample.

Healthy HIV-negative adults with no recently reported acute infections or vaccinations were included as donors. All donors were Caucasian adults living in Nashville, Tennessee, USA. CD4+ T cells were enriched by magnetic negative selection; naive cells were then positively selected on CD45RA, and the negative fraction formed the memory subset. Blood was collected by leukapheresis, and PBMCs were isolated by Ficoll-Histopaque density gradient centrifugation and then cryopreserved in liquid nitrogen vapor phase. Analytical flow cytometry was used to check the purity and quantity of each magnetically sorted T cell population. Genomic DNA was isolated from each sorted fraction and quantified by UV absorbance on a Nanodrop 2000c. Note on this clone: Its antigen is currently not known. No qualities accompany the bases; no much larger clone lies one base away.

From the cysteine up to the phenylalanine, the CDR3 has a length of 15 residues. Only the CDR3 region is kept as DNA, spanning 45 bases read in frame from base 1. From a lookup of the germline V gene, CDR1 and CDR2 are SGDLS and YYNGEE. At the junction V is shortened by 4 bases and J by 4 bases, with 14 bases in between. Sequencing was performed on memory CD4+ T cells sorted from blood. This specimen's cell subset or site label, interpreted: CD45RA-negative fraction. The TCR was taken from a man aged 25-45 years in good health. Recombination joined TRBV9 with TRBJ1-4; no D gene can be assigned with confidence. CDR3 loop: CASSPRVAVNEKLFF. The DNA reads TGTGCCAGCAGCCCACGTGTAGCAGTTAATGAAAAACTGTTTTTT.